This TCR beta chain originates from a study of shared T cell receptors in the human thymus. V was cut by 4 bases and J by 0 bases, with 11 bases left in between. Germline V gene sequence: CDR1 SGHRS, CDR2 YFSETQ. There are 14 residues in the CDR3. This clone came up once. Profiling relied on immunoSEQ multiplex PCR, and the TCRdb table lists in-frame clones only, not all of them. The table lists hundreds of thousands of clones, around nine tenths of them singletons. The same data also went into a second study, on human thymus T cells. That paper states: Use of V and J genes seemed skewed within the thymic and blood repertoires. Related research found strongly overlapping thymic repertoires in unrelated individuals.

The chain has TRBV5-1 and TRBJ2-7; D perhaps matches TRBD2 (6 bases). Sequencing was performed on thymocytes. The clonotype originates from a boy under two years old with a congenital heart defect. The CDR3 coding sequence is TGCGCCAGCAGCCCCTCTAGCGCCTCCTACGAGCAGTACTTC. It translates to CASSPSSASYEQYF.